This T cell receptor beta chain comes out of a study of Ad26.COV2.S vaccination and SARS-CoV-2 variants. Across the whole study: Donor joined the COV1001 Ad26.COV2.S trial arm.

Sample treatment: around 19 received Ad26.COV2.S at low or high dose, single or two shots; about 5 received placebo; per-sample allocation not given. Each sample was drawn 63 days after the first injection (of vaccine or placebo). The CDR3 contains 14 residues. Germline values: CDR1 GTSNPN, CDR2 SVGIG (reference sequence). The assay was immunoSEQ multiplex PCR, and TCRdb's table has in-frame clones only and misses some. The sample consists of about 480,000 clones, about 83% of them appearing once. This clone has just one count. The junction departs from germline at one end; a sequencing error may be responsible.

The sequence came from a person between 18 and 60 years old who received the Ad26.COV2.S COVID-19 vaccine or a placebo. The V and J genes are TRBV30 and TRBJ2-7; a weak D match, TRBD2 (6 bases). This specimen was peripheral blood, taken in a trial of Ad26.COV2.S vaccine versus placebo. The CDR3 coding sequence is TGTGCCTGGAGACCCCGGGGGTTCTCCTTCGAGCAGTACTTC. Protein: CAWRPRGFSFEQYF.